A single sample is the source of the 10 T cell receptor beta chains below, sequenced in a study of blood T cell repertoires in COVID-19. Clones were sequenced by immunoSEQ multiplex PCR, and TCRdb holds only the in-frame ones, with some missing. The repertoire has about 71,000 clones, approximately 86% of them found once; the top ten carry 5.5% to 8.5%. Source material: peripheral blood. Receptor source: a man aged 45-65 years with active COVID-19.

The rearrangement links TRBV7-8 to TRBJ2-1; 14 positions match TRBD2. Germline V gene data show CDR1 as SGHVS and CDR2 as FQNEAQ. This CDR3 is built from 15 residues. The junction had 5 bases not matched to a gene; V was cut back by 1 base and J by 12 bases. This chain's CDR3 is CASSLGGTSGSGQFF. CDR3 bases: TGTGCCAGCAGCTTAGGGGGGACTAGCGGGAGTGGGCAGTTCTTC. Full variable domain (rest looked up from reference TRBV7-8 and TRBJ2-1): GAGVSQSPRYKVAKRGQDVALRCDPISGHVSLFWYQQALGQGPEFLTYFQNEAQLDKSGLPSDRFFAERPEGSVSTLKIQRTQQEDSAVYLCASSLGGTSGSGQFFGPGTRLTVL.

The chain is built from TRBV6-5 and TRBJ2-1, with a possible D match to TRBD2 (5 bases). The CDR3 is 15 amino acids. The germline V gene has CDR1 MNHEY and CDR2 SVGAGI. Trimming removed 7 bases from V and 4 bases from J, with 17 bases in between. CDR3 region: CASNPLRGSYNEQFF. The CDR3 nucleotides read TGTGCCAGCAACCCCCTTCGGGGATCTTACAATGAGCAGTTCTTC.

The chain employs TRBV6-5 and TRBJ1-1; the match to TRBD1 covers 8 bases. With V trimmed by 7 bases and J by 5 bases, 6 bases remained unmatched. Germline CDR1 is MNHEY and CDR2 is SVGAGI. The CDR3 loop spans 13 amino acids. This chain's CDR3 is CASTLTGGTEAFF. The CDR3 bases are TGTGCCAGCACCCTTACAGGGGGGACTGAAGCTTTCTTT.

The chain combines TRBV19 with TRBJ1-5, with D tentatively TRBD1 (5 bases). V lost 4 bases and J lost 5, with 15 bases in between. In germline, CDR1 is LNHDA, CDR2 SQIVND (reference sequence). The length of the CDR3 is 15 residues. The CDR3 DNA reads TGTGCCAGTAGTACCGTTGGGGCAGGGTATCAGCCCCAGCATTTT. This codes for CASSTVGAGYQPQHF.

The chain links TRBV9 to TRBJ1-2; D might be TRBD1 (5 bases). The V gene lost 3 bases and the J gene lost 1 base, with 10 bases spanning the gap. CDR1 is SGDLS, CDR2 YYNGEE, per germline. The CDR3 loop spans 14 amino acids. The CDR3 sequence is CASSDPTVNYGYTF. CDR3 DNA: TGTGCCAGCAGCGACCCGACAGTTAACTATGGCTACACCTTC. Filled out from reference TRBV9 and TRBJ1-2, the complete variable domain reads DSGVTQTPKHLITATGQRVTLRCSPRSGDLSVYWYQQSLDQGLQFLIQYYNGEERAKGNILERFSAQQFPDLHSELNLSSLELGDSALYFCASSDPTVNYGYTFGSGTRLTVV.

The chain links TRBV25-1 to TRBJ2-5, with 8 positions matching TRBD2. Trimming took 5 bases from V and 1 from J; bases not matched to a gene: 9. The CDR3 extends over 16 amino acids. CDR1 MGHDK and CDR2 SYGVNS come from the germline V gene. CDR3 bases: TGTGCCAGCAGTACGTTGGGTAGCGGGACCCAAGAGACCCAGTACTTC. Translating it yields CASSTLGSGTQETQYF.

The chain has TRBV5-4 and TRBJ2-1; 8 bases line up with TRBD2. Germline values: CDR1 SGHNT, CDR2 YYREEE (reference sequence). The CDR3 covers 12 residues. V dropped 4 bases and J dropped 15; count of bases not matched to a gene: 9. Here the CDR3 reads CASSMRTSRPFF. As DNA, the CDR3 is TGTGCCAGCAGCATGCGGACTAGCCGACCGTTCTTC.

Here the CDR3 DNA reads TGTGCCAGCAGCGCAGTCAGGGGGGACGGGGAGCTGTTTTTT. Protein sequence: CASSAVRGDGELFF. The gene calls are TRBV11-3 and TRBJ2-2; a weak D match, TRBD1 (7 bases). V lost 5 bases and J 7 bases, leaving 14 bases between the germline ends. CDR1 is SGHNT, CDR2 YENEEA, per germline. This CDR3 comprises 14 residues.

V is TRBV19 and J is TRBJ1-1; TRBD1 matches at 10 bases. J gave up 0 bases and V 6 bases, and 10 bases lay outside the gene matches. CDR1 is LNHDA and CDR2 is SQIVND in the germline V gene (reference sequence). CDR3 length equals 17 residues. The CDR3 is CASSPRWTGGLNTEAFF. As DNA, the CDR3 is TGTGCCAGTAGCCCACGGTGGACAGGGGGTTTGAACACTGAAGCTTTCTTT.

This clone appeared a single time. The chain is built from TRBV15 and TRBJ2-5, with D perhaps TRBD2 (6 bases). V lost 1 base, J lost 8 bases, and 20 bases lay in between. The CDR3 is made up of 16 amino acids. CDR1 and CDR2 (germline): LNHNV, YYDKDF (reference sequence). The CDR3 DNA reads as TGTGCCACCAGCAGAGGCTTTACCGGGGGAGTAGATACCCAGTACTTC. Encoded protein: CATSRGFTGGVDTQYF.